These 32 T cell receptor beta chains were all obtained from the same sample, sequenced in a study of blood T cells in healthy people across ages. Alongside a J-beta primer mix, a sample-barcoded 5' primer served in a second PCR lasting roughly 6 to 11 cycles. Via MiXCR, TCRdb re-called the 5' RACE reads, giving one row per CDR3 protein. This sample has 1.8 million or so distinct CDR3 sequences, with 30% to 40% found just once. Sequencing was performed on blood. All receptors derive from a human donor in good health.

The chain links TRBV25-1 to TRBJ1-5, with D maybe TRBD1 (5 bases). This CDR3 spans 14 amino acids. V lost 2 bases to trimming and J lost 7 bases, with 12 bases between them. The germline CDR1 and CDR2 sequences are MGHDK and SYGVNS. The CDR3 spells CASSEGAGDQPQHF. The DNA for the CDR3 is TGTGCCAGCAGTGAAGGGGCAGGCGACCAGCCCCAGCATTTT. The entire variable domain, with the rest obtained from reference TRBV25-1 and TRBJ1-5, is as follows: EADIYQTPRYLVIGTGKKITLECSQTMGHDKMYWYQQDPGMELHLIHYSYGVNSTEKGDLSSESTVSRIRTEHFPLTLESARPSHTSQYLCASSEGAGDQPQHFGDGTRLSIL.

The genes are TRBV20-1 and TRBJ1-2, with D perhaps TRBD1 (6 bases). In germline, CDR1 is DFQATT, CDR2 SNEGSKA (reference sequence). V lost 4 bases to trimming and J lost 3 bases, with 12 bases between them. The CDR3 extends over 13 amino acids. CDR3 residues: CSAIGGADYGYTF. CDR3 sequence (DNA): TGCAGTGCTATTGGGGGGGCGGACTATGGCTACACCTTC.

This clonotype occurred a few times. The chain combines TRBV27 with TRBJ2-3; 8 bases align to TRBD2. The CDR3 is 16 residues long. V lost 5 bases and J lost 0; bases outside the gene matches: 7. From germline, CDR1 is MNHEY and CDR2 SMNVEV (reference sequence). CDR3 coding DNA: TGTGCCAGCAGTCCGTGGACTAGCTTTAGCACAGATACGCAGTATTTT. This translates into CASSPWTSFSTDTQYF.

The chain links TRBV7-2 to TRBJ1-6; D is unclear. This CDR3 has 14 residues. Trimming left V 5 bases short and J 9 bases short, with 14 bases between. Germline V gives CDR1 SGHTA, CDR2 FQGNSA. Here the CDR3 reads CASSPSPIGSPLHF. The CDR3 DNA follows: TGTGCCAGCAGCCCAAGCCCTATCGGTTCACCCCTCCACTTT.

V usage is TRBV10-3 and J usage is TRBJ2-7, with D perhaps being TRBD1 or TRBD2 (6 bases each). Germline-derived CDR1 and CDR2 are ENHRY and SYGVKD. CDR3 length equals 16 residues. Deletions cut 3 bases from V and 0 bases from J, with 15 bases between. CDR3 loop: CAISEGGQGSSYEQYF. Here the CDR3 DNA reads TGTGCCATCAGTGAAGGGGGGCAGGGGAGCTCCTACGAGCAGTACTTC.

The V gene is TRBV11-3, the J gene TRBJ2-3; D is undetermined. Germline V gives CDR1 SGHNT, CDR2 YENEEA. The V end lost 5 bases, the J end lost 2 bases, and 11 bases lay between the germline ends. The CDR3 consists of 14 residues. CDR3: CASSPGGDTDTQYF. CDR3 in DNA: TGTGCCAGCAGCCCCGGTGGGGACACAGATACGCAGTATTTT.

This sequence joins TRBV9 and TRBJ2-5; D gene unclear. The germline CDR1 and CDR2 sequences are SGDLS and YYNGEE. V was cut by 2 bases and J by 5 bases, with 13 bases left in between. CDR3 length: 14 amino acids. CDR3 bases: TGTGCCAGCAGCGTCCTGGGGTTGTCGGAGACCCAGTACTTC. This gives the protein CASSVLGLSETQYF.

This clonotype was counted between two and nine times. The chain recombines TRBV12-3 or TRBV12-4 with TRBJ1-5, with D possibly matching TRBD1 (5 bases). The CDR3 covers 16 residues. Trimming shortened V by 6 bases and J by 0 bases, and 15 bases separated the two germline ends. The CDR3 loop is CASSMGVGGSNQPQHF. CDR3 bases: TGTGCCAGCAGCATGGGGGTCGGGGGTAGCAATCAGCCCCAGCATTTT.

CDR3 amino acids: CASGRGDYNEQFF. The CDR3 nucleotides are TGTGCCAGCGGGAGGGGCGACTACAATGAGCAGTTCTTC. The chain links TRBV27 to TRBJ2-1; TRBD2 agrees at 7 bases. The germline V gene encodes CDR1 MNHEY and CDR2 SMNVEV (reference sequence). With 8 bases clipped from V and 3 bases from J, the junction kept 4 bases outside the gene matches. CDR3 length: 13 amino acids.

The J gene is TRBJ1-5, the V gene TRBV7-9; D unresolved. Trimming took 5 bases from V and 4 from J, leaving 12 bases between them. Per germline, CDR1 SEHNR and CDR2 FQNEAQ (reference sequence). This CDR3 comprises 14 residues. CDR3 DNA sequence: TGTGCCAGCAGCCATTCGATCATGAATCAGCCCCAGCATTTT. It is translated as CASSHSIMNQPQHF.

A few counts support this clonotype. The rearrangement links TRBV12-3 or TRBV12-4 to TRBJ2-4; 7 positions match TRBD1. After removal of 7 bases from V and 8 bases from J, the junction contained 5 bases not matched to a gene. CDR3 length: 12 amino acids. CDR3 DNA sequence: TGTGCCAGCATGGGACAGAACGACATTCAGTACTTC. As protein: CASMGQNDIQYF.

In this sample, this clonotype turned up a few times. The chain employs TRBV7-6 and TRBJ1-1; D gene unclear. V lost 1 base, J lost 7 bases, and 10 bases lay in between. The CDR3 runs 13 residues. CDR1 and CDR2 from the germline V gene are SGHVS and FNYEAQ. CDR3 in amino acids: CASSLETGGEAFF. The DNA for the CDR3 is TGTGCCAGCAGCTTAGAGACGGGAGGTGAAGCTTTCTTT.

This chain connects TRBV7-2 to TRBJ1-6; TRBD1 aligns across 10 bases. The trim removed 2 bases at V and 10 bases at J, leaving 11 bases unmatched. Germline V gives CDR1 SGHTA, CDR2 FQGNSA. CDR3 length: 17 amino acids. The CDR3 spells CASSLLTGGTIGSPLHF. The CDR3 coding sequence is TGTGCCAGCAGCTTATTGACAGGGGGCACGATTGGATCACCCCTCCACTTT.

The V call is TRBV4-3, the J call TRBJ2-2, with D possibly being TRBD2 (6 bases). The germline V gene encodes CDR1 LGHNA and CDR2 YSLEER. Trimming removed 0 bases at V and 4 bases at J, with 12 bases between. CDR3 length equals 16 residues. The CDR3 bases are TGCGCCAGCAGCCAAGAACCGGGGGATGGCACCGGGGAGCTGTTTTTT. Its protein is CASSQEPGDGTGELFF.

This clonotype was found a few times. The chain links TRBV12-3 or TRBV12-4 to TRBJ2-7; D is undetermined. This CDR3 contains 15 residues. The V end lost 1 base, the J end lost 3 bases, and 13 bases lay between the germline ends. The CDR3 loop reads CASSLVGHKVYEQYF. The CDR3, as DNA: TGTGCCAGCAGTTTAGTGGGTCACAAAGTCTACGAGCAGTACTTC.

This chain links TRBV7-2 with TRBJ1-2; no reliable D call. Deletions cut 5 bases from V and 4 bases from J, with 17 bases between. The germline V gene encodes CDR1 SGHTA and CDR2 FQGNSA. The length of the CDR3 is 15 residues. CDR3 sequence: CASSLEDQEPYGYTF. DNA for the CDR3: TGTGCCAGCAGCCTAGAGGACCAGGAGCCCTATGGCTACACCTTC.

The chain has TRBV20-1 and TRBJ2-2, with D perhaps TRBD2 (5 bases). This CDR3 spans 14 amino acids. Germline values: CDR1 DFQATT, CDR2 SNEGSKA (reference sequence). Trimming stripped 3 bases from V and 3 bases from J, with 11 bases between. The CDR3 spells CSARRAAYTGELFF. The CDR3 DNA is TGCAGTGCTAGGAGGGCAGCGTACACCGGGGAGCTGTTTTTT.

The chain recombines TRBV5-1 with TRBJ2-1; D is possibly TRBD2 (6 bases). The V end was cut by 5 bases, the J end by 6 bases, with 15 bases between. The V gene's germline CDR1 is SGHRS and CDR2 YFSETQ. CDR3 length: 14 amino acids. The CDR3 protein is CASRALGGGNEQFF. CDR3 sequence (DNA): TGCGCCAGCAGGGCCTTGGGGGGAGGCAATGAGCAGTTCTTC.

This clonotype was seen more than once but under ten times. The CDR3 here is CASSTRPSTDTQYF. DNA of the CDR3: TGTGCCAGCAGCACAAGACCTAGCACAGATACGCAGTATTTT. The V call is TRBV11-2, the J call TRBJ2-3; D ambiguous. Germline CDR1 and CDR2: SGHAT and FQNNGV. V lost 5 bases and J 0 bases, leaving 9 bases between the germline ends. The CDR3 spans 14 residues.

This clonotype was counted between two and nine times. The CDR3 reads CAAGQENSGANVLTF. CDR3 DNA sequence: TGTGCCGCGGGGCAGGAGAACTCTGGGGCCAACGTCCTGACTTTC. V and J are TRBV10-3 and TRBJ2-6; the D gene is possibly TRBD2 (6 bases). The CDR3 sequence is 15 residues long. V lost 11 bases, J lost 0 bases, and 14 bases lay in between. CDR1 is ENHRY, CDR2 SYGVKD, per germline.

This clonotype was seen repeatedly, ten times or more. This chain connects TRBV4-3 to TRBJ2-3, with TRBD2 as a possible D gene (6 bases). The length of the CDR3 is 11 residues. V shed 8 bases and J shed 6 bases, with 9 bases lying between them. Germline values: CDR1 LGHNA, CDR2 YSLEER. CDR3 coding DNA: TGCGCCAGCTCACGGGAGGATACGCAGTATTTT. It codes for CASSREDTQYF.

CDR3 coding DNA: TGTGCCTGCACACAACACAATGAGCAGTTCTTC. Protein: CACTQHNEQFF. The V and J genes are TRBV30 and TRBJ2-1; D remains ambiguous. Germline V lookup: CDR1 GTSNPN, CDR2 SVGIG (reference sequence). The CDR3 sequence is 11 residues long. With 6 bases removed from V and 5 bases from J, the gap between germline ends came to 8 bases.

V is TRBV4-3 and J is TRBJ2-3, with D maybe TRBD2 (5 bases). CDR1 is LGHNA and CDR2 is YSLEER in the germline V gene. V dropped 0 bases and J dropped 8 bases, with 12 bases sitting between them. The CDR3 length is 14 residues. This CDR3 is CASSQDRGGATQYF. The CDR3 coding sequence is TGCGCCAGCAGCCAAGATAGAGGAGGCGCTACGCAGTATTTT.

This chain joins TRBV7-8 and TRBJ2-4; 10 positions match TRBD1. This CDR3 has 17 residues. The J segment lost 1 base and the V segment lost 4 bases, leaving 7 bases of the junction unmatched. Per the germline V gene, CDR1 is SGHVS and CDR2 is FQNEAQ. The CDR3 loop reads CASSSSMGQGAKNIQYF. The CDR3 coding sequence is TGTGCCAGCAGCTCTAGCATGGGACAGGGGGCCAAAAACATTCAGTACTTC.

There are a few counts of this clonotype. This chain connects TRBV5-1 to TRBJ1-2; no firm D call. Looked up from germline, CDR1 is SGHRS and CDR2 is YFSETQ. This CDR3 is 14 amino acids long. V was trimmed by 4 bases and J by 5 bases, leaving 15 bases between them. CDR3 DNA sequence: TGCGCCAGCAGCCCCCTCGGTTACCAATATGGCTACACCTTC. Amino acid sequence: CASSPLGYQYGYTF. The whole variable domain, remainder taken from reference TRBV5-1 and TRBJ1-2, is KAGVTQTPRYLIKTRGQQVTLSCSPISGHRSVSWYQQTPGQGLQFLFEYFSETQRNKGNFPGRFSGRQFSNSRSEMNVSTLELGDSALYLCASSPLGYQYGYTFGSGTRLTVV.

This clonotype was picked up many times. The V call is TRBV20-1, the J call TRBJ2-7; D unclear. V was clipped by 1 base and J by 9 bases, with 16 bases between them. The CDR3 sequence is 13 residues long. Per the germline V gene, CDR1 is DFQATT and CDR2 is SNEGSKA (reference sequence). This CDR3 is CSARGRSDFGQYF. CDR3 sequence (DNA): TGCAGTGCTAGAGGGCGGTCCGACTTTGGGCAGTACTTC.

The V gene is TRBV20-1, the J gene TRBJ2-5, with D possibly matching TRBD2 (5 bases). The CDR3 totals 15 residues. V gave up 3 bases and J gave up 1 base, with 15 bases separating them. Germline lookup yields CDR1 DFQATT and CDR2 SNEGSKA (reference sequence). CDR3 protein: CSASPPGRTQETQYF. CDR3 nucleotides: TGCAGTGCTAGCCCCCCGGGGAGAACCCAAGAGACCCAGTACTTC.

The V gene is TRBV10-3, the J gene TRBJ1-4; D call uncertain. Trimming took off 2 bases at V and 10 bases at J, with 11 bases between the two ends. CDR3 length: 13 amino acids. The germline V gene encodes CDR1 ENHRY and CDR2 SYGVKD. The CDR3: CAISEPGGGKLFF. CDR3 coding DNA: TGTGCCATCAGTGAGCCGGGAGGCGGAAAACTGTTTTTT.

Note on this clonotype: The junction departs from the called germline gene at one end, perhaps through a read error. This chain links TRBV10-3 with TRBJ1-5; D may be TRBD1 (6 bases). Looked up from germline, CDR1 is ENHRY and CDR2 is SYGVKD. This CDR3 has 13 residues. The CDR3 DNA reads as TGTACCATCACCTGGGACACCGATCAGCCCCAGCATTTT. Its protein is CTITWDTDQPQHF.

This clonotype was counted a few times. The chain couples TRBV18 to TRBJ2-6, with a weak D call TRBD1 (6 bases). V was cut by 3 bases and J by 1 base, with 19 bases left in between. Germline loops: CDR1 KGHSH, CDR2 LQKENI. This CDR3 is built from 19 residues. CDR3: CASSPQGHRGLSGANVLTF. DNA of the CDR3: TGTGCCAGCTCACCCCAGGGACATCGGGGTCTTTCTGGGGCCAACGTCCTGACTTTC.

The rearrangement joins TRBV4-1 to TRBJ1-4, with D perhaps TRBD1 (5 bases). The CDR3 extends over 13 amino acids. Trimming removed 9 bases from V and 7 bases from J, with 15 bases in between. Germline V lookup: CDR1 MGHRA, CDR2 YSYEKL. CDR3 nucleotides: TGCGCCAGTAGCAGGGTGGTTGGTGAAAAACTGTTTTTT. Translation gives CASSRVVGEKLFF.

The rearrangement links TRBV4-3 to TRBJ1-1; 7 bases fit TRBD1. This CDR3 region has 16 residues. The trim removed 4 bases at V and 0 bases at J, leaving 8 bases unmatched. Germline V gene data show CDR1 as LGHNA and CDR2 as YSLEER. CDR3 amino acids: CASSRGRQGVNTEAFF. The CDR3 coding sequence is TGCGCCAGCAGCCGGGGGCGACAGGGAGTGAACACTGAAGCTTTCTTT.